The 5 T cell receptor beta chains below come from one sample, sequenced in a study of T cell repertoires in cytomegalovirus infection. In TCRdb, the reads were re-called with MiXCR into one record per CDR3 protein. In the table there are fewer than 550,000 distinct CDR3 sequences, around 27% of which are singletons. Sequences were obtained from PBMCs. All receptors come from a human donor in good health (CMV status not recorded). Some clones in this sample may be carry-over from other donors' samples.

This clonotype showed up many times. The genes are TRBV7-6 and TRBJ1-1; tentatively, D is TRBD1 (5 bases). V shed 2 bases and J shed 4 bases, with 17 bases lying between them. Germline CDR1 and CDR2: SGHVS and FNYEAQ. The CDR3 spans 16 residues. The CDR3 protein is CASSLNSQAKGTEAFF. The CDR3 DNA sequence: TGTGCCAGCAGCTTAAACTCACAGGCGAAAGGCACTGAAGCTTTCTTT.

This clonotype was detected ten times or more. CDR3 loop: CASSLIGRDSPLHF. In DNA form, the CDR3 reads TGTGCCAGCAGCTTAATAGGTCGTGATTCACCCCTCCACTTT. The gene calls are TRBV7-2 and TRBJ1-6; D remains ambiguous. Per germline, CDR1 SGHTA and CDR2 FQGNSA. This CDR3 is 14 amino acids long. V was shortened by 2 bases and J by 8 bases, with 10 bases between the two germline ends.

This clonotype was seen a handful of times. CDR3 nucleotide sequence: TGCAGCGCTGGCAGGGGAACTGAGCAGTTCTTC. Its translation: CSAGRGTEQFF. J is TRBJ2-1 and V is TRBV29-1; weak D call: TRBD1 (6 bases). From germline, CDR1 is SQVTM and CDR2 ANQGSEA. The CDR3 contains 11 residues. Deletions cut 7 bases from V and 9 bases from J, with 13 bases between.

This sequence joins TRBV20-1 and TRBJ2-1; D perhaps matches TRBD1 (5 bases). This CDR3 contains 14 residues. In germline, CDR1 is DFQATT, CDR2 SNEGSKA (reference sequence). V was clipped by 6 bases and J by 6 bases, with 18 bases between them. CDR3 sequence: CSALPPRGVNEQFF. The CDR3 DNA sequence: TGCAGTGCCCTACCGCCAAGGGGCGTCAATGAGCAGTTCTTC.

In DNA, the CDR3 is TGCAGTGCCTCCCTCGGCGGGAGTTACGATGAGCAGTTCTTC. Translated: CSASLGGSYDEQFF. The chain employs TRBV20-1 and TRBJ2-1; the match to TRBD2 covers 7 bases. The V segment lost 6 bases and the J segment 8 bases; nucleotides outside the gene matches: 13. This CDR3 region has 14 residues. Germline CDR1 and CDR2: DFQATT and SNEGSKA (reference sequence).